The 21 T cell receptor beta chains in this list originate from one sample, sequenced in a study of regulatory T cells in long-lasting Graves disease. Construction of TCR beta libraries relied on iRepertoire HTBI primers and on Arm-PCR targeting CDR3 regions. Via MiXCR, TCRdb re-called the multiplex PCR reads, giving one row per CDR3 protein. The table shows around 320,000 distinct CDR3 sequences, with approximately 15% occurring only once. The sample's time point: newly diagnosed GD, antithyroid drugs for less than 3 months. PBMC RNA was the source of the TCR library. The same sample was also used in a study of T cells in Graves' hyperthyroidism and ophthalmopathy.

The starting material was peripheral blood mononuclear cells (PBMCs), obtained at new diagnosis, from a patient treated with antithyroid drugs. The receptors derive from a man between 40 and 49 years old with Graves disease.

Only a few counts were recorded for this clonotype. The chain joins TRBV20-1 to TRBJ1-6, with D uncertain. The germline V and J ends were trimmed by 6 bases and 0 bases, with 15 bases remaining between them. CDR3 length: 16 residues. CDR1 is DFQATT, CDR2 SNEGSKA, per germline (reference sequence). CDR3 DNA sequence: TGCAGTGCGAGTAGAGCCGTGAGCTCCTATAATTCACCCCTCCACTTT. It is translated as CSASRAVSSYNSPLHF.

This clonotype came up many times. This chain connects TRBV6-2 or TRBV6-3 to TRBJ2-3; 12 positions match TRBD2. Germline CDR1 is MNHEY and CDR2 is SVGEGT. With V trimmed by 4 bases and J by 3 bases, 5 bases remained unmatched. The CDR3 is 16 residues long. The CDR3 sequence: CASSLLAGGETDTQYF. CDR3 DNA: TGTGCCAGCAGTTTACTAGCGGGGGGCGAGACAGATACGCAGTATTTT.

This clonotype was found many times. The chain links TRBV2 to TRBJ2-3; no reliable D call. Germline values: CDR1 SNHLY, CDR2 FYNNEI. The CDR3 length is 12 residues. V was shortened by 2 bases and J by 4 bases, with 4 bases between the two germline ends. CDR3 residues: CASSEFPDTQYF. CDR3 bases: TGTGCCAGCAGTGAATTCCCAGATACGCAGTATTTT.

In its sample, this clonotype was seen many times. This chain connects TRBV7-3 to TRBJ2-1; 8 bases are a match to TRBD2. The CDR3 is 15 amino acids. From germline, CDR1 is SGHTA and CDR2 FQGTGA. With V trimmed by 3 bases and J by 8 bases, 9 bases remained unmatched. In DNA, the CDR3 is TGTGCCAGCAGCTTCGAACGGGGGGGCATGGATGAGCAGTTCTTC. Protein sequence: CASSFERGGMDEQFF.

This chain links TRBV6-1 with TRBJ1-2; TRBD1 matches at 8 bases. With 6 bases clipped from V and 4 bases from J, the junction kept 7 bases outside the gene matches. The CDR3 has 14 residues. From germline, CDR1 is MNHNS and CDR2 SASEGT. CDR3 bases: TGTGCCAGCAGCCGGGACAGGATGATCTATGGCTACACCTTC. This sequence encodes CASSRDRMIYGYTF.

This clonotype came up a few times. The CDR3 DNA sequence: TGTGCCAGCAGCTTAGGAGTTGGAGACAGGGGGAGATCCTACGAGCAGTACTTC. It yields the protein CASSLGVGDRGRSYEQYF. The rearrangement links TRBV7-9 to TRBJ2-7; TRBD1 matches 9 bases. V lost 1 base to trimming and J lost 1 base; unmatched junction nucleotides: 11. CDR1 SEHNR and CDR2 FQNEAQ come from the germline V gene (reference sequence). This CDR3 has 18 amino acids.

This clonotype showed up many times. This chain uses TRBV28 with TRBJ1-1, with D uncertain. V gave up 5 bases and J gave up 11 bases, with 9 bases separating them. Germline CDR1 reads MDHEN; CDR2 reads SYDVKM. CDR3 size: 10 residues. The CDR3 protein is CASSASRAFF. The CDR3, as DNA: TGTGCCAGCAGTGCGAGTCGTGCTTTCTTT.

At least ten counts were recorded for this clonotype. The genes are TRBV28 and TRBJ1-4; possible D gene TRBD1, 5 bases. The CDR3 contains 15 residues. Germline V lookup: CDR1 MDHEN, CDR2 SYDVKM. Trimming stripped 6 bases from V and 5 bases from J, with 16 bases between. CDR3 coding DNA: TGTGCCAGCAGCCCCGCATTGGGGGGGAATGAAAAACTGTTTTTT. It is translated as CASSPALGGNEKLFF.

In its sample, this clonotype was seen many times. The rearrangement links TRBV15 to TRBJ1-2, with TRBD1 identical over 9 bases. The CDR3 consists of 15 residues. Germline loops: CDR1 LNHNV, CDR2 YYDKDF (reference sequence). V lost 5 bases to trimming and J lost 5 bases; unmatched junction nucleotides: 9. The CDR3 protein is CATSGTGGGTYGYTF. CDR3 bases: TGTGCCACCAGCGGCACAGGGGGCGGAACATATGGCTACACCTTC.

This clonotype has more than one count but fewer than ten. The rearrangement links TRBV20-1 to TRBJ2-7, with a possible D match to TRBD2 (5 bases). Between the trimmed V and J ends, which lost 0 bases and 5 bases, there was a span of 14 bases. CDR3 length: 14 amino acids. CDR1 and CDR2 (germline): DFQATT, SNEGSKA (reference sequence). The CDR3 DNA is TGCAGTGCTAGAGATTATCGGGGTGGTGACGAGCAGTACTTC. This codes for CSARDYRGGDEQYF.

There are many counts of this clonotype. V and J are TRBV5-6 and TRBJ2-5; D ambiguous. Looked up from germline, CDR1 is SGHDT and CDR2 is YYEEEE. The CDR3 has 16 amino acids. V lost 0 bases and J lost 4, with 16 bases in between. CDR3 loop: CASSLATGYRSETQYF. CDR3 nucleotide sequence: TGTGCCAGCAGCTTGGCCACTGGGTATCGATCAGAGACCCAGTACTTC. Full variable domain (outside the CDR3, taken from reference TRBV5-6 and TRBJ2-5): DAGVTQSPTHLIKTRGQQVTLRCSPKSGHDTVSWYQQALGQGPQFIFQYYEEEERQRGNFPDRFSGHQFPNYSSELNVNALLLGDSALYLCASSLATGYRSETQYFGPGTRLLVL.

This clonotype was detected a few times. The genes are TRBV6-2 or TRBV6-3 and TRBJ2-3, with D hard to call. Germline CDR1 reads MNHEY; CDR2 reads SVGEGT. The CDR3 loop spans 12 amino acids. The germline V and J ends were trimmed by 8 bases and 2 bases, with 8 bases remaining between them. The CDR3 protein is CASASNTDTQYF. The CDR3 DNA is TGTGCCAGCGCAAGCAACACAGATACGCAGTATTTT.

The table lists this clonotype with a few counts. Being one base from a much bigger clone, this may be a read error. The CDR3 ends on some other residue instead of the conserved phenylalanine or tryptophan, so this is likely a read error. The rearrangement joins TRBV28 to TRBJ2-1, with TRBD1 matching 10 bases. The junction had 12 bases not matched to a gene; V was cut back by 6 bases and J by 7 bases. The CDR3 is 16 residues long. The V gene's germline CDR1 is MDHEN and CDR2 SYDVKM. The CDR3 loop reads CASSRAGTGVRNEQFL. The CDR3, as DNA: TGTGCCAGCAGCCGAGCCGGGACAGGGGTGAGGAATGAGCAGTTCCTC.

This clonotype showed up many times. The chain employs TRBV6-2 or TRBV6-3 and TRBJ2-3, with D unclear. Trimming stripped 7 bases from V and 0 bases from J, with 8 bases between. Looked up from germline, CDR1 is MNHEY and CDR2 is SVGEGT. The CDR3 has 13 amino acids. The CDR3 is CASMKTSTDTQYF. CDR3 coding DNA: TGTGCCAGCATGAAAACCAGCACAGATACGCAGTATTTT.

Many counts were recorded for this clonotype. This chain joins TRBV2 and TRBJ1-2, with D uncertain. The CDR3 consists of 13 residues. V was trimmed by 7 bases and J by 3 bases, leaving 12 bases between them. Germline V gene data show CDR1 as SNHLY and CDR2 as FYNNEI. The CDR3 reads CASKDTGDYGYTF. CDR3 nucleotides: TGTGCCAGCAAAGATACGGGCGACTATGGCTACACCTTC. Filled out from reference TRBV2 and TRBJ1-2, the complete variable domain reads EPEVTQTPSHQVTQMGQEVILRCVPISNHLYFYWYRQILGQKVEFLVSFYNNEISEKSEIFDDQFSVERPDGSNFTLKIRSTKLEDSAMYFCASKDTGDYGYTFGSGTRLTVV.

This chain links TRBV11-2 with TRBJ2-5, with 9 bases identical to TRBD1. Looked up from germline, CDR1 is SGHAT and CDR2 is FQNNGV. V lost 4 bases, J lost 7 bases, and 10 bases stayed unmatched. The CDR3 totals 15 residues. The CDR3 loop reads CASSSYRGRGVTQYF. The CDR3 DNA reads TGTGCCAGCAGCTCCTACAGGGGGCGCGGTGTGACCCAGTACTTC. The variable domain in full, with the rest retrieved from reference TRBV11-2 and TRBJ2-5, is EAGVAQSPRYKIIEKRQSVAFWCNPISGHATLYWYQQILGQGPKLLIQFQNNGVVDDSQLPKDRFSAERLKGVDSTLKIQPAKLEDSAVYLCASSSYRGRGVTQYFGPGTRLLVL.

This clonotype was seen at least ten times. V gene TRBV20-1 combines with J gene TRBJ2-1; 8 positions match TRBD2. CDR1 DFQATT and CDR2 SNEGSKA come from the germline V gene (reference sequence). V lost 6 bases and J lost 7; bases outside the gene matches: 14. This CDR3 contains 15 residues. The DNA of the CDR3 is TGCAGTGCGCCCCTTCGGGGGGGCTCGGGGAATGAGCAGTTCTTC. Amino acids: CSAPLRGGSGNEQFF.

This clonotype occurred many times. The rearrangement uses TRBV11-1 and TRBJ1-1; 9 bases fit TRBD1. CDR3 length: 16 residues. Germline-derived CDR1 and CDR2 are SGHAT and FQDESV (reference sequence). V lost 6 bases and J lost 7; bases outside the gene matches: 15. The CDR3 sequence: CASSLGMGQGKGEAFF. Here the CDR3 DNA reads TGTGCCAGCAGTCTGGGGATGGGACAGGGAAAGGGTGAAGCTTTCTTT.

This sequence joins TRBV5-1 and TRBJ1-4; D is unresolved. CDR1 SGHRS and CDR2 YFSETQ come from the germline V gene. The CDR3 is 16 amino acids. Between the trimmed V and J ends, which lost 2 bases and 5 bases, there was a span of 16 bases. CDR3 protein: CASSFRRPARNEKLFF. CDR3 in DNA: TGCGCCAGCAGCTTTCGTCGCCCAGCTCGGAATGAAAAACTGTTTTTT.

In the case of this clonotype: Here the CDR3 omits its conserved ending phenylalanine or tryptophan, so a read error is the likely source. As DNA, the CDR3 is TGTGCCAGCAGTGAGTCCTGGGGACAGGAGCTTTGGCCCCAGCATCTT. It yields the protein CASSESWGQELWPQHL. This chain joins TRBV10-3 and TRBJ1-5, with 8 bases identical to TRBD1. The CDR3 runs to 16 residues. Germline assignment: CDR1 ENHRY and CDR2 SYGVKD.

At least ten counts were recorded for this clonotype. V and J are TRBV15 and TRBJ1-4; a possible D gene is TRBD1 (6 bases). CDR1 and CDR2 (germline): LNHNV, YYDKDF (reference sequence). Trimming shortened V by 0 bases and J by 2 bases, and 16 bases separated the two germline ends. This CDR3 has 18 amino acids. The CDR3 region is CATSREAPQGWTNEKLFF. CDR3 in DNA: TGTGCCACCAGCAGAGAGGCACCCCAGGGGTGGACTAATGAAAAACTGTTTTTT.